This TCR beta chain was recovered during a study of T cells after yellow fever vaccination. Study-wide context: With SMART-Seq v4 Ultra Low Input, the fractions containing low cell numbers were prepared. General study points: CD4 and CD8 compartments shared a small share of clonotypes, likely from convergent recombination. Abundant clonotypes from the bulk population could get into FACS-sorted repertoires as contaminants.

CDR1 is SGHNT and CDR2 is YYREEE in the germline V gene (reference sequence). Unmatched junction bases numbered 8, after V lost 3 bases and J lost 6 bases. CDR3 length: 14 residues. This clonotype came up a few times. Its cognate antigen is unknown. Researchers made TCR cDNA using 5'RACE template switching, and this step added a universal primer site and UMIs. From the 5' RACE reads, TCRdb called clonotypes with MiXCR, one entry per CDR3 protein. The sample has approximately 240,000 distinct CDR3 sequences; about 3.9% are singletons. Sequenced here: PBMCs, sampled 15 days after the yellow fever booster vaccination. This clonotype was sampled from a man between 18 and 29 years old who received the YFV17D yellow fever vaccine. This sequence joins TRBV5-4 and TRBJ1-2; TRBD1 matches at 7 bases. CDR3 sequence reads: CASSSDRVSHGYTF. The CDR3, as DNA: TGTGCCAGCAGCTCTGACAGGGTTTCGCATGGCTACACCTTC.